The rows below give T cell receptor beta chains drawn from one sample of a study of cytomegalovirus exposure and HLA in healthy donors. Method: immunoSEQ multiplex PCR; TCRdb's copy keeps in-frame clones and lacks some. This sample has under 250,000 clones, with 75% to 90% found just once. The specimen sequenced was PBMCs. All receptors come from a woman in her late teens or twenties in good health and CMV-seronegative. Both conserved end residues are part of each CDR3. D genes are given only for firm matches. Some rows mark clone size as missing; the rest say once, few, many or name a class of expanded clone.

>TRBV5-4|NA|TRBJ2-3|NA
NA
CASSRFGEGGRTDTQYF
>TRBV5-6|NA|TRBJ1-1|NA
TGTGCCAGCTCGAGCGGGGGCTGGGGCGCTGAAGCTTTCTTT
CASSSGGWGAEAFF
>TRBV30|NA|TRBJ1-1|NA
TGTGCCTGGAGATCACGTTCGGCCACTGAAGCTTTCTTT
CAWRSRSATEAFF
>TRBV9|TRBD1|TRBJ1-1|NA
TGTGCCAGCAGCTTTGGGACAGGAAGGAACACTGAAGCTTTCTTT
CASSFGTGRNTEAFF
>TRBV27|TRBD1|TRBJ2-1|NA
TGTGCCAGCAGGTCCGGGACAGGGGGTGAACGGGTCGGGTTCTTC
CASRSGTGGERVGFF
>TRBV7-7|NA|TRBJ2-1|NA
TGTGCTAGCAGCTTGGGGGGGGCCTCCTACAATGAGCAGTTCTTC
CASSLGGASYNEQFF
>TRBV9|NA|TRBJ2-1|NA
TGTGCCAGCAGCGTAGATCAGTCTTTCGGTGAGCAGTTCTTC
CASSVDQSFGEQFF
>TRBV29-1|NA|TRBJ1-2|NA
TGCAGCGTTGAAGTAAGGGGTGGCTACACCTTC
CSVEVRGGYTF
>TRBV7-9|NA|TRBJ1-4|NA
TGTGCCAGCAGCTCGCTGGACCAAGGGGAAAAACTGTTTTTT
CASSSLDQGEKLFF
>TRBV5-1|NA|TRBJ1-1|NA
TGCGCCAGCAGCTTGGGTGCATCTATGAACACTGAAGCTTTCTTT
CASSLGASMNTEAFF
>TRBV15|NA|TRBJ1-2|NA
TGTGCCACCAGCGGCGGAAGGGTGGAGGAGCTCTATGGCTACACCTTC
CATSGGRVEELYGYTF
>TRBV9|NA|TRBJ2-1|NA
TGTGCCAGCAGCGTGGGGGCAGGGAACTACAATGAGCAGTTCTTC
CASSVGAGNYNEQFF
>TRBV2|NA|TRBJ2-6|once
TGTGCCAGCTCTAAGGACGGACACTCTGGGGCCAACGTCCTGACTTTC
CASSKDGHSGANVLTF
>TRBV2|NA|TRBJ1-1|NA
TGTGCCAGCAAACTTCAGGGAATGAGGACTGAAGCTTTCTTT
CASKLQGMRTEAFF
>TRBV7-3|TRBD2|TRBJ2-7|NA
TGTGCCAGCAGCCTGGCTAGCGGGGGGAACGAGCAGTACTTC
CASSLASGGNEQYF
>TRBV2|NA|TRBJ1-1|NA
TGTGCCAGCCACGCCGGCTTTAGGGCTGAAGCTTTCTTT
CASHAGFRAEAFF
>TRBV5-4|TRBD2|TRBJ2-3|NA
TGTGCCAGCAGCTTGGCCGGGACTAGCGGGGCGAGGAACCCAAATACGCAGTATTTT
CASSLAGTSGARNPNTQYF
>TRBV18|TRBD2|TRBJ2-7|NA
TGTGCCAGCACACCATTAGGGACTAGCAACTCCTACGAGCAGTACTTC
CASTPLGTSNSYEQYF
>TRBV5-1|NA|TRBJ1-1|NA
TGCGCCAGCAGCTTGGCCGGGGACTCCCTGGGTGCGACTGAAGCTTTCTTT
CASSLAGDSLGATEAFF
>TRBV25-1|NA|TRBJ2-3|NA
TGTGCCAGCAGTGGATATCCTGGGGCGGCCGGTAGCACAGATACGCAGTATTTT
CASSGYPGAAGSTDTQYF
>TRBV18|NA|TRBJ1-1|NA
TGTGCCAGCTCATCCGATGTGAACACTGAAGCTTTCTTT
CASSSDVNTEAFF
>TRBV5-4|TRBD2|TRBJ2-1|NA
TGTGCCAGCAGCTCGGGGGGACTCAGCTCCTACAATGAGCAGTTCTTC
CASSSGGLSSYNEQFF
>TRBV11-3|NA|TRBJ2-7|NA
TGTGCCAGCAGCTTAGGCGCGGCTCCATCCTACGAGCAGTACTTC
CASSLGAAPSYEQYF
>TRBV2|TRBD1|TRBJ1-4|NA
TGTGCCACCTTAAGGACAGGGGGCTCTAATGAAAAACTGTTTTTT
CATLRTGGSNEKLFF
>TRBV28|NA|TRBJ1-2|NA
TGTGCCAGCAGTTTGCCGGGGGTAGTGCGGGGCTACACCTTC
CASSLPGVVRGYTF
>TRBV27|TRBD1|TRBJ1-6|NA
TGTGCCAGCAGTTTATATAGGGGGCGGGAGAATTCACCCCTCCACTTT
CASSLYRGRENSPLHF
>TRBV27|NA|TRBJ2-5|NA
TGTGCCAGCAACTCTAGGGACGGTGGCCAAGAGACCCAGTACTTC
CASNSRDGGQETQYF
>TRBV25-1|NA|TRBJ1-1|NA
TGTGCCAGCAGTGACGGGGGGTGGCTCCGGGACACTGAAGCTTTCTTT
CASSDGGWLRDTEAFF
>TRBV5-1|NA|TRBJ2-5|NA
TGCGCCAGCAGCTTGGGACCCACTGAGGGGGCCCAGTACTTC
CASSLGPTEGAQYF
>TRBV2|NA|TRBJ1-3|few
TGTGCCAGCAGTGTGGTTCGGACCTCTGGAAACACCATATATTTT
CASSVVRTSGNTIYF
>TRBV18|NA|TRBJ1-4|NA
TGTGCCAGCTCACTCAGGGTCGAGGCTAATGAAAAACTGTTTTTT
CASSLRVEANEKLFF
>TRBV27|NA|TRBJ1-2|few
TGTGCCAGCAGTTCATGGGGGTATGGCTACACCTTC
CASSSWGYGYTF
>TRBV5-1|NA|TRBJ2-1|once
TGCGCCAGCAGCTTGGCGAGACTCTTACATAATGAGCAGTTCTTC
CASSLARLLHNEQFF
>TRBV5-1|TRBD2|TRBJ2-7|NA
TGCGCCAGCAGCACCGGGACTAGCGGGGGAGCCCCGAGGTTCTACGAGCAGTACTTC
CASSTGTSGGAPRFYEQYF